One sample yielded the 17 T cell receptor beta chains listed below, sequenced in a study of T cell changes during pregnancy in multiple sclerosis. The table came from immunoSEQ multiplex PCR; TCRdb's copy has only in-frame clones and leaves some out. The table lists fewer than 130,000 clones, about 89% of them singletons. The starting material was peripheral blood, obtained after pregnancy. The origin of the receptors is a female donor with multiple sclerosis, enrolled in a pregnancy study.

The J gene is TRBJ1-5, the V gene TRBV5-8; D is unclear. The CDR3 loop spans 11 amino acids. Trimming removed 2 bases from V and 9 bases from J, with 6 bases in between. Germline CDR1 and CDR2: SGHTS and YDEGEE. This CDR3 is CASSFRGPQHF. The DNA of the CDR3 is TGTGCCAGCAGCTTCCGGGGGCCCCAGCATTTT.

V is TRBV14 and J is TRBJ1-6, with D possibly being TRBD1 (5 bases). V was clipped by 1 base and J by 10 bases, with 11 bases between them. The CDR3 loop spans 14 amino acids. Germline V lookup: CDR1 SGHDN, CDR2 FVKESK. The CDR3 DNA sequence: TGTGCCAGCAGCCAAGTCGGGACTCAGTCACCCCTCCACTTT. This gives the protein CASSQVGTQSPLHF.

This clone was seen only once. As DNA, the CDR3 is TGTGCCATCAGTGCTAGCGGGGGGGATACGCAGTATTTT. It codes for CAISASGGDTQYF. The rearrangement uses TRBV10-3 and TRBJ2-3; 11 positions agree with TRBD2. The CDR3 has 13 residues. Germline lookup yields CDR1 ENHRY and CDR2 SYGVKD. V dropped 4 bases and J dropped 6; count of bases not matched to a gene: 0.

The chain combines TRBV7-6 with TRBJ2-5; weak D call: TRBD1 (5 bases). This CDR3 is 14 amino acids long. In germline, CDR1 is SGHVS, CDR2 FNYEAQ. The V end was cut by 2 bases, the J end by 1 base, with 8 bases between. This CDR3 is CASSLRQIQETQYF. The DNA of the CDR3 is TGTGCCAGCAGCTTAAGACAGATCCAAGAGACCCAGTACTTC.

The chain carries TRBV5-1 and TRBJ2-3; possibly TRBD1 for D (6 bases). This CDR3 comprises 16 residues. V lost 3 bases, J lost 0 bases, and 14 bases lay in between. Germline V gives CDR1 SGHRS, CDR2 YFSETQ. CDR3 in DNA: TGCGCCAGCAGCTCAAAACAGGGCCCTAGCACAGATACGCAGTATTTT. Protein product: CASSSKQGPSTDTQYF.

This clone has just one count. V is TRBV14 and J is TRBJ1-4, with 9 bases fitting TRBD1. CDR3 size: 16 residues. The germline CDR1 and CDR2 sequences are SGHDN and FVKESK. Unmatched junction bases numbered 7, after V lost 2 bases and J lost 6 bases. The CDR3 sequence: CASSQSEGDRDEKLFF. In DNA, the CDR3 is TGTGCCAGCAGCCAAAGCGAAGGGGACAGGGATGAAAAACTGTTTTTT.

Notes on this clone: One end of the junction is discordant with germline, which a read error may explain. This chain uses TRBV9 with TRBJ2-3, with a possible D match to TRBD2 (5 bases). The CDR3 runs to 14 residues. CDR1 and CDR2 from the germline V gene are SGDLS and YYNGEE. The CDR3 DNA reads as TGTGCCAGCAGCGGGACTGGGCTCTTCGGTCAGAGCAATTTT. It translates to CASSGTGLFGQSNF.

In its sample, this clone was seen a few times. The rearrangement links TRBV4-1 to TRBJ1-1, with TRBD1 identical over 7 bases. The CDR3 runs 11 residues. The germline gives CDR1 MGHRA, CDR2 YSYEKL. V shed 10 bases, J shed 5 bases, and the junction held 4 bases outside the gene matches. The CDR3 loop is CATATGTEAFF. CDR3 coding DNA: TGCGCCACCGCGACAGGGACTGAAGCTTTCTTT.

This clone has more than one count but fewer than ten. The J gene is TRBJ1-5, the V gene TRBV2; no firm D call. The V gene lost 5 bases and the J gene lost 5 bases, with 16 bases spanning the gap. This CDR3 is 15 amino acids long. Germline CDR1 is SNHLY and CDR2 is FYNNEI. In nucleotides, the CDR3 is TGTGCCAGCAGTTGGGAGCGGGGTGGGCATCAGCCCCAGCATTTT. This sequence encodes CASSWERGGHQPQHF.

This clone was counted between two and nine times. The J gene is TRBJ2-7, the V gene TRBV11-2; the match to TRBD2 covers 12 bases. CDR1 SGHAT and CDR2 FQNNGV come from the germline V gene. This CDR3 has 15 residues. Losses at the gene ends were 4 bases for V and 6 bases for J; bases not matched to a gene: 7. The CDR3 region has the DNA TGTGCCAGCAGCTACGATCTAGCGGGGGGGCGCGAGCAGTACTTC. Its protein product is CASSYDLAGGREQYF.

This clone showed up just once. The sample holds other DNA sequences that translate to the same CDR3. This rearrangement joins TRBV6-4 to TRBJ1-1; D remains ambiguous. The ends were cut back, 2 bases at V and 3 bases at J, with 7 bases in the middle. This CDR3 region has 13 residues. CDR1 is MRHNA, CDR2 SNTAGT, per germline. CDR3 sequence: CASSDRQDTEAFF. The CDR3 coding sequence is TGTGCCAGCAGTGACCGACAAGACACTGAAGCTTTCTTT.

The rearrangement joins TRBV2 to TRBJ1-1, with D uncertain. Germline lookup yields CDR1 SNHLY and CDR2 FYNNEI. CDR3 length: 15 amino acids. V was cut by 5 bases and J by 4 bases, with 17 bases left in between. CDR3 in amino acids: CASSSFDGPGTEAFF. CDR3 DNA sequence: TGTGCCAGCAGTTCGTTCGACGGCCCGGGCACTGAAGCTTTCTTT.

The chain recombines TRBV19 with TRBJ2-3, with D maybe TRBD1 (5 bases). Germline V CDR1 and CDR2: LNHDA, SQIVND (reference sequence). There are 13 residues in the CDR3. Trimming removed 5 bases at V and 2 bases at J, with 8 bases between. The CDR3 region is CASSPDNTDTQYF. The DNA for the CDR3 is TGTGCCAGTAGTCCGGACAACACAGATACGCAGTATTTT.

The rearrangement uses TRBV30 and TRBJ2-7; weak D call: TRBD1 (6 bases). CDR3 size: 14 residues. The V end lost 3 bases, the J end lost 1 base, and 13 bases lay between the germline ends. The V gene's germline CDR1 is GTSNPN and CDR2 SVGIG (reference sequence). The CDR3 DNA is TGTGCCTGGAGACAGGGATGGAGGTCCTACGAGCAGTACTTC. It is translated as CAWRQGWRSYEQYF.

This chain links TRBV2 with TRBJ1-1, with TRBD1 matching over 7 bases. Germline CDR1 and CDR2: SNHLY and FYNNEI. V trimming: 3 bases; J trimming: 6 bases; junction bases outside the gene matches: 7. CDR3 length: 14 residues. CDR3 DNA sequence: TGTGCCAGCAGTGAGGGCAGGGGGGTAGCTGAAGCTTTCTTT. Translating gives CASSEGRGVAEAFF.

This sequence joins TRBV12-2 and TRBJ2-6; the table calls TRBD1, which could not be checked here. TRBV12-2 is described as a pseudogene. The CDR3 has 17 amino acids. The CDR3 loop is CASRAISTQSRANVLTF. The DNA for the CDR3 is TGTGCAAGTCGCGCCATTTCCACACAAAGTCGGGCCAACGTCCTGACTTTC.

This chain joins TRBV9 and TRBJ2-7, with 10 bases lining up with TRBD1. The germline V gene encodes CDR1 SGDLS and CDR2 YYNGEE. The junction had 8 bases not matched to a gene; V was cut back by 3 bases and J by 5 bases. This CDR3 is built from 15 residues. CDR3 region: CASSADGTGVDEQYF. CDR3 bases: TGTGCCAGCAGCGCTGATGGGACAGGGGTCGACGAGCAGTACTTC.